The entry below describes one TCR beta chain. Its antigen is not known. The CDR3 has 14 residues. Germline loops: CDR1 SGDLS, CDR2 YYNGEE. The junction had 9 bases not matched to a gene; V was cut back by 6 bases and J by 7 bases. These data are taken from a study of vaccination effects on CD4 cells after COVID-19. Generated by immunoSEQ multiplex PCR, the TCRdb table keeps only in-frame clones and is missing some. The sample shows about 26,000 clones, roughly 74% of them seen only once. Within the ViraFEST assay, antigen-specific CD4+ T cells underwent expansion with viral peptide pools prior to sequencing. Scientists isolated CD4+ T cells after a roughly nine-day culture period ended. SARS-CoV-2 infection was confirmed by PCR in the person between March and December 2020. They grew roughly 2 million PBMC in each well, adding around 10 IU/ml IL-2 and approximately 10 ug/ml peptides.

The rearrangement links TRBV9 to TRBJ2-2; TRBD2 agrees at 7 bases. The sequencing here drew on CD4+ T cells from PBMCs cultured with HCoV-NL63 spike peptides, taken before COVID-19 vaccination. This sequence was found in a human donor who had a prior SARS-CoV-2 infection. CDR3 region: CASNPGGIGGELFF. CDR3 coding DNA: TGTGCCAGCAACCCGGGGGGAATTGGCGGGGAGCTGTTTTTT.